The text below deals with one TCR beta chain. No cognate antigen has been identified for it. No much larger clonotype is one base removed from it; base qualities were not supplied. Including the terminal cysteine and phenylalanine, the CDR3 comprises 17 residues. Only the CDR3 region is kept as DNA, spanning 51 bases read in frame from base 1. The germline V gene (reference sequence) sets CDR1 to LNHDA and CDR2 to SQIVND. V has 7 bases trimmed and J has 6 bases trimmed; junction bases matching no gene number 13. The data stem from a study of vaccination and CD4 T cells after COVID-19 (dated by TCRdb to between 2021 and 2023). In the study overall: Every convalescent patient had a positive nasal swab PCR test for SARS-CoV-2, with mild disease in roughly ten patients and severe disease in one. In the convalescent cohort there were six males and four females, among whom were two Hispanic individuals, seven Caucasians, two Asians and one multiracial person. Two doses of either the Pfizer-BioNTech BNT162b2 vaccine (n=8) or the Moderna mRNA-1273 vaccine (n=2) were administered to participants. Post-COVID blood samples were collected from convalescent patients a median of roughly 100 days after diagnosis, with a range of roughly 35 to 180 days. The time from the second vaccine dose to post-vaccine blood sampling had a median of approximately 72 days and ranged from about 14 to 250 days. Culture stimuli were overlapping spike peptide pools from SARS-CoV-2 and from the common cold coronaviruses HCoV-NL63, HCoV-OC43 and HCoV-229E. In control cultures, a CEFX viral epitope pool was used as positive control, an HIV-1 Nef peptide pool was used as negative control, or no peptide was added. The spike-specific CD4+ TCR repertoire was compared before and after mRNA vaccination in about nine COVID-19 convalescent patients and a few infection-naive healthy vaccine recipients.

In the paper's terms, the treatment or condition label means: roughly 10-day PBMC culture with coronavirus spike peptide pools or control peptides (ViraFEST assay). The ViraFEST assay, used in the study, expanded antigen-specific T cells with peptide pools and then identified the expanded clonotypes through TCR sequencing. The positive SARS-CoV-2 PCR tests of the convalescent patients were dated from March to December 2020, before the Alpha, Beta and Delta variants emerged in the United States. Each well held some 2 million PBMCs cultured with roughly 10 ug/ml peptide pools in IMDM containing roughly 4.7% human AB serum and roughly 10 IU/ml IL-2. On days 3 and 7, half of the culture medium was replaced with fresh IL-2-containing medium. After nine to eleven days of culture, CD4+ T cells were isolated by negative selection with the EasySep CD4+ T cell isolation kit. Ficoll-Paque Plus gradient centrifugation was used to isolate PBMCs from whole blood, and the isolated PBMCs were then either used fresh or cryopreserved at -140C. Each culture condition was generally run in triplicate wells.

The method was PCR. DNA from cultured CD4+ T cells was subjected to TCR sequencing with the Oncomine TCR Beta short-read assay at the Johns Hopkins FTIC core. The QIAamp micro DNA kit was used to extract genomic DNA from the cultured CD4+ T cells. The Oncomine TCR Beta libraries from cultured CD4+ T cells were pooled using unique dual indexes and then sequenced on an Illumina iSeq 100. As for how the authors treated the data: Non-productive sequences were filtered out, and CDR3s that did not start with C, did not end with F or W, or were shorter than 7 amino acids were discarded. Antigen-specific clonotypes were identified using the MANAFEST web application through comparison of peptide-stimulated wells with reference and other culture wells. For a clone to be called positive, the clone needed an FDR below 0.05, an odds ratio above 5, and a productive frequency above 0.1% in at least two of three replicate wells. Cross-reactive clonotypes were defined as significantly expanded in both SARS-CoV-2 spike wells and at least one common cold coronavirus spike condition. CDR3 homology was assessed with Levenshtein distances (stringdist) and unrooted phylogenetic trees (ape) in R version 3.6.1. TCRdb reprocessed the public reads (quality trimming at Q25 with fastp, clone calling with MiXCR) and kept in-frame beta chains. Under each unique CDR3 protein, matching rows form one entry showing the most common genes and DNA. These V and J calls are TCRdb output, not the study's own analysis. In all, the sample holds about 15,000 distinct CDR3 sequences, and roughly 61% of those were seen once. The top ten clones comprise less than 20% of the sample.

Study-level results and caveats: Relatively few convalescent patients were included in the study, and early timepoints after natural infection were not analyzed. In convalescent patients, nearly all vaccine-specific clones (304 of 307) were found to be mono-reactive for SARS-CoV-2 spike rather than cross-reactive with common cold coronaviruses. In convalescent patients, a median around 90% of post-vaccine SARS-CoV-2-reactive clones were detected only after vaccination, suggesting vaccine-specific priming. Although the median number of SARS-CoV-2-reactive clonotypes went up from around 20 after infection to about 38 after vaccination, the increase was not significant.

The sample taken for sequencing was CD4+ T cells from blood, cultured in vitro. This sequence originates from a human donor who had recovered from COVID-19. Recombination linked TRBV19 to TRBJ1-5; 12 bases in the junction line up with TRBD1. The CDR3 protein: CASTGPGTGGAGQPQHF. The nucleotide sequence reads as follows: TGTGCCAGTACCGGTCCCGGGACAGGGGGCGCGGGTCAGCCCCAGCATTTT.